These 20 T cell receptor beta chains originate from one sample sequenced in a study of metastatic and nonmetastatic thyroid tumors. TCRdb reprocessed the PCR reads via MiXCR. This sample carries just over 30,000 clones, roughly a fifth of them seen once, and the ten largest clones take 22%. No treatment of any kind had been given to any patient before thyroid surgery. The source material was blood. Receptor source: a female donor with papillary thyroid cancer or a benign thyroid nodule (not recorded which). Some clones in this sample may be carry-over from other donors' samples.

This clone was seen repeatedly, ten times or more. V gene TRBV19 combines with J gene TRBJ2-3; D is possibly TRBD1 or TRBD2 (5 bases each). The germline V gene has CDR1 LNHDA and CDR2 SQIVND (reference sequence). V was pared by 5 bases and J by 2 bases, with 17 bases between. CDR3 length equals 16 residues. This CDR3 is CASSSPRDQFTDTQYF. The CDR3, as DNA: TGTGCCAGTAGTTCTCCTCGGGACCAATTCACAGATACGCAGTATTTT.

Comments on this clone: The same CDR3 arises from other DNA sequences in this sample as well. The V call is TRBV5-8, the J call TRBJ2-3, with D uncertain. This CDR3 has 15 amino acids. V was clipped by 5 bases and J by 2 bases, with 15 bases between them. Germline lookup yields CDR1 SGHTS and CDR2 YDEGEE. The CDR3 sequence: CASSPWTGDTDTQYF. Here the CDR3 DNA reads TGTGCCAGCAGTCCCTGGACGGGCGACACAGATACGCAGTATTTT.

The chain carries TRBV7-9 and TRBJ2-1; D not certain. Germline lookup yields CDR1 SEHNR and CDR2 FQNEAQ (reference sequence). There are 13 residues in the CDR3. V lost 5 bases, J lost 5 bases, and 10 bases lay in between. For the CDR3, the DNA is TGTGCCAGCAGCCCGAAGACGAACAATGAGCAGTTCTTC. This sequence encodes CASSPKTNNEQFF.

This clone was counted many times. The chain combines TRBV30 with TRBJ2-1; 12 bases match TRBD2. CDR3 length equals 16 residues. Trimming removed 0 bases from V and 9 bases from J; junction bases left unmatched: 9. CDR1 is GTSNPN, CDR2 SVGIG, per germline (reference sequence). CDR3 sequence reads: CAWSVLSSGGAVEQFF. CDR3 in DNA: TGTGCCTGGAGTGTACTGTCTAGCGGGGGGGCGGTTGAGCAGTTCTTC.

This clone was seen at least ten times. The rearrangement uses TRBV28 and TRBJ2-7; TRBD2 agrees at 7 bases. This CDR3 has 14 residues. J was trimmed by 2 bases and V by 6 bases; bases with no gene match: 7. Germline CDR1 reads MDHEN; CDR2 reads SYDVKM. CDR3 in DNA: TGTGCCAGCAGGCGGGGGACGGGCCCCTACGAGCAGTACTTC. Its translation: CASRRGTGPYEQYF.

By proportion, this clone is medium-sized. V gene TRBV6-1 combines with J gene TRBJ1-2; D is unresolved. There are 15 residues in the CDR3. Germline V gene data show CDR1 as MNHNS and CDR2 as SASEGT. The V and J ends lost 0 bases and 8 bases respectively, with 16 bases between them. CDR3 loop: CASSEAPAGSGGYTF. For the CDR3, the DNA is TGTGCCAGCAGTGAAGCACCGGCCGGTTCTGGAGGCTACACCTTC.

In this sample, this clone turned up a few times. The CDR3 region has the DNA TGTGCCAGCAGTCCTAGGACAGGGGGCGTGAAGCAGTTCTTC. Translated, it gives CASSPRTGGVKQFF. The chain is built from TRBV12-3 or TRBV12-4 and TRBJ2-1; 11 bases map to TRBD1. The CDR3 is 14 residues long. Trimming cost V 5 bases and J 11 bases; bases outside gene matches: 8.

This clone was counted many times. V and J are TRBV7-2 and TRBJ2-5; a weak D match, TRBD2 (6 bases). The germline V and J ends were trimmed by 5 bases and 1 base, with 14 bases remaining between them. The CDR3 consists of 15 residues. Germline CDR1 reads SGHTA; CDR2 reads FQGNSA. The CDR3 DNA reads TGTGCCAGCAGCGGGCGACTAGGAAGCCAAGAGACCCAGTACTTC. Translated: CASSGRLGSQETQYF.

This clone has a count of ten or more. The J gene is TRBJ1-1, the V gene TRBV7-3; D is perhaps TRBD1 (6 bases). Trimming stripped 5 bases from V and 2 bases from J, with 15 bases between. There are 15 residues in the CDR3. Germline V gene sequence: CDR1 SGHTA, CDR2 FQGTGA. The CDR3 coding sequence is TGTGCCAGCAGCCAAGAGGGGGGCTTCAACACTGAAGCTTTCTTT. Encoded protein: CASSQEGGFNTEAFF.

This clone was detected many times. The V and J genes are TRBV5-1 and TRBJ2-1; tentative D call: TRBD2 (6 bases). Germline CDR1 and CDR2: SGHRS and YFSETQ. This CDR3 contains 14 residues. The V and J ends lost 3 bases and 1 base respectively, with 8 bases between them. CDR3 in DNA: TGCGCCAGCAGCTATGGGGGGTCCTACAATGAGCAGTTCTTC. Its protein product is CASSYGGSYNEQFF. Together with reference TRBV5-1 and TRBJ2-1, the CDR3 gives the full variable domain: KAGVTQTPRYLIKTRGQQVTLSCSPISGHRSVSWYQQTPGQGLQFLFEYFSETQRNKGNFPGRFSGRQFSNSRSEMNVSTLELGDSALYLCASSYGGSYNEQFFGPGTRLTVL.

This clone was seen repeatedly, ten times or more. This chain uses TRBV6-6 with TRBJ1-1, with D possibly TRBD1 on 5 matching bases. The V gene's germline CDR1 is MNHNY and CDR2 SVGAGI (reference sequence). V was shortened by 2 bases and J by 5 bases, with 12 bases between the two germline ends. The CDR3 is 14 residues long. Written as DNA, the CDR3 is TGTGCCAGCAGTTACAGGGGAAGTGGGACTGAAGCTTTCTTT. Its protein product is CASSYRGSGTEAFF.

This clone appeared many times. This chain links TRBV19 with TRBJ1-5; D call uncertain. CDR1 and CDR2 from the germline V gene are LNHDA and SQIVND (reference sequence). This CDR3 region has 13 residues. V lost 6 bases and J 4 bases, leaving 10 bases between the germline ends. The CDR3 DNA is TGTGCCAGTAGCGGTTCAACTAATCAGCCCCAGCATTTT. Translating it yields CASSGSTNQPQHF.

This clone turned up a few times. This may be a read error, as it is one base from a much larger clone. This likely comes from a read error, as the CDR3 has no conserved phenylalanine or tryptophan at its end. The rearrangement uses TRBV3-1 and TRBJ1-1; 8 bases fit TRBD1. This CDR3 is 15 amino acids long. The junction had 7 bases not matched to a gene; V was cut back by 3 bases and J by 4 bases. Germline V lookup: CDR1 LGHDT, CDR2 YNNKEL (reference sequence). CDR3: CASSHHRGGSTEAFL. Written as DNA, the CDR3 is TGTGCCAGCAGCCATCACAGGGGGGGAAGCACTGAAGCTTTCCTT.

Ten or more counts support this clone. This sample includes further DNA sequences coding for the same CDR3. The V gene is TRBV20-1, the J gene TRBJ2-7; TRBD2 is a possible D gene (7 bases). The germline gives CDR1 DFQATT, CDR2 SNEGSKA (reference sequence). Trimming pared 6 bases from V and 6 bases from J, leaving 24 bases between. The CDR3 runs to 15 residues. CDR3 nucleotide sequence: TGCAGTGCACCACAACAGGGAGGGATCCTCTCCGAGCAGTACTTC. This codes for CSAPQQGGILSEQYF.

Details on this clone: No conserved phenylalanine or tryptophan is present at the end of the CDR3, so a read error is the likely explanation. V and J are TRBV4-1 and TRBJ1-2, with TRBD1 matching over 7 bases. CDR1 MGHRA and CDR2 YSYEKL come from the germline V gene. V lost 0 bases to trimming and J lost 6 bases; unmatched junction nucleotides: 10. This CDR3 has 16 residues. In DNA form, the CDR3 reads TGCGCCAGCAGCCAAGATCCCGCAGGGGGGGTAAATGGCTACACCTCC. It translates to CASSQDPAGGVNGYTS.

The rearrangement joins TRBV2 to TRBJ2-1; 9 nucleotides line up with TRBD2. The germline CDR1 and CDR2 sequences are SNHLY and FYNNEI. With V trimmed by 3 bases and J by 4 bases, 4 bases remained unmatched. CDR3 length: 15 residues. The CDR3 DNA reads TGTGCCAGCAGTGACTCCACTAGCGGGTACAATGAGCAGTTCTTC. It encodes CASSDSTSGYNEQFF.

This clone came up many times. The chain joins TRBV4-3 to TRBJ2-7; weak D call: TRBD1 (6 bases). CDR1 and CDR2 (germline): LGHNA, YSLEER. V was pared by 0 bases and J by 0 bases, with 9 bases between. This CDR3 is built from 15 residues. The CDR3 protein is CASSQDRGFSYEQYF. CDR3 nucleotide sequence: TGCGCCAGCAGCCAAGACAGGGGCTTCTCCTACGAGCAGTACTTC.

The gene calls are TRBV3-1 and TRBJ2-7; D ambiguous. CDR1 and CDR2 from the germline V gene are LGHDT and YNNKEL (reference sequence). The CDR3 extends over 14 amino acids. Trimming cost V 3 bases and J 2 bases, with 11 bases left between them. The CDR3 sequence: CASSHGDNPYEQYF. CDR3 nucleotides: TGTGCCAGCAGCCACGGAGACAACCCCTACGAGCAGTACTTC.

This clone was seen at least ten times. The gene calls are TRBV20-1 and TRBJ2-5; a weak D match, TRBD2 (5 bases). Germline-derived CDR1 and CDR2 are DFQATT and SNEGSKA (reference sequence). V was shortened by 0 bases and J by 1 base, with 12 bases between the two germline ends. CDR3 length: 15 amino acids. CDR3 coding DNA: TGCAGTGCTAGAGATGCGAGGGTACGCCAAGAGACCCAGTACTTC. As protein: CSARDARVRQETQYF.

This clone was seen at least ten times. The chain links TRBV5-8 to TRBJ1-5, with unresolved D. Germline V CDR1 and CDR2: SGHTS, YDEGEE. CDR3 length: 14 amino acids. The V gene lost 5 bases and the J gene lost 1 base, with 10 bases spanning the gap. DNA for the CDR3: TGTGCCAGCAGACTTGGTATCAGCAATCAGCCCCAGCATTTT. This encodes CASRLGISNQPQHF.